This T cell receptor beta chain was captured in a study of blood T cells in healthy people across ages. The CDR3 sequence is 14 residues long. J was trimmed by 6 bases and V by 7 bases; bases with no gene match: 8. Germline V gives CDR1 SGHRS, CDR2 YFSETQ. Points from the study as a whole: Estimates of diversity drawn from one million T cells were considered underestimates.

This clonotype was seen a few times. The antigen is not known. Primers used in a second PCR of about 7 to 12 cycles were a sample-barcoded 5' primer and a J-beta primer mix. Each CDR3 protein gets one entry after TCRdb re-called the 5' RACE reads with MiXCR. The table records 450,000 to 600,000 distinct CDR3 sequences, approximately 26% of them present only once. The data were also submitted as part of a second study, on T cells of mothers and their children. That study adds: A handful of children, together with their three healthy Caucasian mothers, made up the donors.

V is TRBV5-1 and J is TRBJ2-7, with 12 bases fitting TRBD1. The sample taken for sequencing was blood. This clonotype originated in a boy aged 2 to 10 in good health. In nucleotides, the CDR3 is TGCGCCAGCCGGGGGACAGGGGGCTTCGGCGAGCAGTACTTC. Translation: CASRGTGGFGEQYF.